This T cell receptor (beta chain) was captured in a study of cytomegalovirus exposure and HLA in healthy donors. General study points: A later analysis linked a missense DCLRE1C variant to TCR beta V- and J-gene trimming. Per a later analysis, HLA-associated TCR beta chains showed more clonal expansion than other, equally common TCR beta chains. Researchers catalogued 150 or so TCR beta chains as cytomegalovirus-associated.

PCR amplification relied on 60 Vbeta primers (plus 13 Jbeta primers). TCRdb keeps only in-frame clones here, not all; method: immunoSEQ multiplex PCR. The sample holds 110,000 to 150,000 clones, almost 85% seen once. This CDR3 is 14 amino acids long. Germline V gene sequence: CDR1 MNHEY, CDR2 SMNVEV (reference sequence). V lost 5 bases, J lost 0 bases, and 11 bases lay in between. Turning to this clone: The antigen is unknown. In the same sample, other DNA sequences code for this CDR3.

The sequencing sample was made of PBMCs. This chain joins TRBV27 and TRBJ2-7, with D possibly TRBD1 on 6 matching bases. This sequence was found in a woman aged 55-69 years in good health and CMV-seropositive. This chain's CDR3 is CASSLTGYSYEQYF. The CDR3 bases are TGTGCCAGCAGTCTGACAGGATACTCCTACGAGCAGTACTTC.